Below, 10 T cell receptor beta chains from the same sample are listed, as sequenced in a study of naive and memory T cell subsets. The beta constant-region primer was an equimolar mix of two oligonucleotides covering TRBC1 and TRBC2. Four rounds of PCR amplified the ligated cDNA using nested alpha and beta constant-region primers plus SP2. TCRdb re-called the UMI-ligation and nested PCR reads with MiXCR, one entry per CDR3 protein. The sample shows approximately 140,000 distinct CDR3 sequences, around 21% of them seen only once. These receptors lack a known antigen. Study-level results: Possibly reflecting memory cells re-expressing CD45RA, a few larger clonotypes occurred in naive repertoires, especially CD8.

The sequenced sample was naive CD8+ T cells from blood. All receptors come from a human donor in good health.

This rearrangement joins TRBV29-1 to TRBJ2-7; perhaps D is TRBD1 or TRBD2 (6 bases each). V lost 1 base and J lost 3, with 19 bases in between. Germline CDR1 reads SQVTM; CDR2 reads ANQGSEA. This CDR3 region has 16 residues. CDR3 bases: TGCAGCGTTGAAGTAACTATCGGGGGCCACCTCTACGAGCAGTACTTC. This encodes CSVEVTIGGHLYEQYF.

There are a few counts of this clonotype. The genes are TRBV3-1 and TRBJ2-1; TRBD2 might be the D (5 bases). CDR3 length: 13 amino acids. The germline CDR1 and CDR2 sequences are LGHDT and YNNKEL (reference sequence). The germline V and J ends were trimmed by 0 bases and 14 bases, with 14 bases remaining between them. In DNA form, the CDR3 reads TGTGCCAGCAGCCAAGATTCCGGGGAAAGGGAGTTCTTC. This sequence encodes CASSQDSGEREFF.

This clonotype showed up just a few times. This chain connects TRBV25-1 to TRBJ1-1; tentative D call: TRBD1 (5 bases). Germline CDR1 reads MGHDK; CDR2 reads SYGVNS. Trimming removed 1 base at V and 10 bases at J, with 13 bases between. The length of the CDR3 is 13 residues. CDR3 sequence reads: CASSESNWDGAFF. Written as DNA, the CDR3 is TGTGCCAGCAGTGAATCGAACTGGGACGGAGCTTTCTTT.

The chain joins TRBV20-1 to TRBJ2-5; a weak D match, TRBD1 (5 bases). From germline, CDR1 is DFQATT and CDR2 SNEGSKA (reference sequence). Trimming stripped 3 bases from V and 3 bases from J, with 5 bases between. This CDR3 region has 11 residues. CDR3 bases: TGCAGTGCTAGCAGGGAAGAGACCCAGTACTTC. This translates into CSASREETQYF.

This clonotype was detected a few times. The chain recombines TRBV6-2 or TRBV6-3 with TRBJ2-2; no clear D. Trimming shortened V by 0 bases and J by 6 bases, and 8 bases separated the two germline ends. This CDR3 is 14 amino acids long. The germline V gene has CDR1 MNHEY and CDR2 SVGEGT. CDR3 residues: CASSYSSAAGELFF. The CDR3 DNA follows: TGTGCCAGCAGTTACTCTTCGGCGGCCGGGGAGCTGTTTTTT.

This clonotype occurred a few times. The V gene is TRBV30, the J gene TRBJ2-3; D call uncertain. Trimming shortened V by 2 bases and J by 2 bases, and 11 bases separated the two germline ends. Germline V CDR1 and CDR2: GTSNPN, SVGIG (reference sequence). This CDR3 spans 14 amino acids. The CDR3 DNA is TGTGCCTGGAGTCCCGGCGTGGACACAGATACGCAGTATTTT. Its translation: CAWSPGVDTDTQYF.

This clonotype was observed a handful of times. The chain uses TRBV7-9 and TRBJ2-7; 11 bases map to TRBD2. The CDR3 contains 14 residues. After removal of 5 bases from V and 7 bases from J, the junction contained 7 bases not matched to a gene. CDR1 and CDR2 (germline): SEHNR, FQNEAQ (reference sequence). The CDR3 here is CASSLLAGEEEQYF. CDR3 in DNA: TGTGCCAGCAGCCTACTAGCGGGAGAAGAAGAGCAGTACTTC.

This clonotype has just one count. The rearrangement links TRBV10-3 to TRBJ1-5, with 7 bases that match TRBD1. The CDR3 extends over 18 amino acids. Looked up from germline, CDR1 is ENHRY and CDR2 is SYGVKD. V was clipped by 3 bases and J by 0 bases; unmatched bases: 11. This chain's CDR3 is CAISETLFGQDSNQPQHF. Written as DNA, the CDR3 is TGTGCCATCAGTGAAACTTTGTTCGGACAGGATAGCAATCAGCCCCAGCATTTT.

The V call is TRBV9, the J call TRBJ2-3; 10 bases map to TRBD2. CDR3 size: 16 residues. From germline, CDR1 is SGDLS and CDR2 YYNGEE. The ends lost 3 bases at V and 1 base at J; junction bases unmatched: 5. CDR3 nucleotides: TGTGCCAGCAGCGAGCGGGGGGGTGAGGGCACAGATACGCAGTATTTT. It codes for CASSERGGEGTDTQYF.

Only a few counts were recorded for this clonotype. The chain has TRBV5-6 and TRBJ1-6; 9 bases are shared with TRBD1. Trimming cost V 4 bases and J 10 bases; bases outside gene matches: 15. Germline V lookup: CDR1 SGHDT, CDR2 YYEEEE. The CDR3 consists of 17 residues. CDR3 protein: CASSPKAGTGLYSPLHF. The DNA of the CDR3 is TGTGCCAGCAGCCCCAAGGCCGGGACAGGGTTATACTCACCCCTCCACTTT.